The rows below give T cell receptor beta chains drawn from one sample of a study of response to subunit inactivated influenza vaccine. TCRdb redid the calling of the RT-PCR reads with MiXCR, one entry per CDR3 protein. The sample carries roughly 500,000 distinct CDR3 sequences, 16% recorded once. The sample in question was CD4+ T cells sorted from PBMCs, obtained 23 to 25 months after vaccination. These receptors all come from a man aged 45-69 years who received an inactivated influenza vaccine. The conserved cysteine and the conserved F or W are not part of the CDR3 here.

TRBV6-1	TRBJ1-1	ASSEAFYRQSRGDTEAF
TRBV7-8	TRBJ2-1	ASRSGLAGVNNEQF
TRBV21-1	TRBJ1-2	ASSNRGGPMNGYT
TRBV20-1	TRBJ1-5	SAINPGGGSNQPQH
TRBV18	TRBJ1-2	ASSNRESNYGYT
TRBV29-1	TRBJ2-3	SADSGGGTDTQY
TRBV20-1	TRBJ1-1	SARVSTVNTEAF
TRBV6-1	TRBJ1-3	ASSPAPRSGNTIY
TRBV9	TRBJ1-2	ASSAGDRGGYT
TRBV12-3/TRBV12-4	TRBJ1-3	ASSIGTGASGNTIY
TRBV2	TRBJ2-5	ASSEGETQY
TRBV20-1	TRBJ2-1	SADSGREYNEQF
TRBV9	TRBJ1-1	ASSTGGKNTEAF
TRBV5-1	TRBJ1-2	ASSWDRTGAGYT
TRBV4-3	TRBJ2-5	ASSQDWTSGQETQY
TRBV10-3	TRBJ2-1	AISVKLASNEQF
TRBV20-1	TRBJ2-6	SARVADSGANVLT
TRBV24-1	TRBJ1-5	ATSVAGNQPQH
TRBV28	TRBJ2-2	GLAGADTGELF
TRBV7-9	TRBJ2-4	ASSPDRVGKNIQY
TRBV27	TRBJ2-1	ASSRNGGNEQF
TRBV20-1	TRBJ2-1	SARDRGSFRNEQF
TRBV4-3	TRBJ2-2	ASSQKGTGVNTGELF
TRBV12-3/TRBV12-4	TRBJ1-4	ASRQGGGTNEKLF
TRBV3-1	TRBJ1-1	ASSQDGGLEAF
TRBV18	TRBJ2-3	ASSPSVTSTDTQY
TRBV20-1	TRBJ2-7	SARGFGTGDLGEQY
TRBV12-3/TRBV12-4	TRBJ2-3	ASSSGPTGDTQY
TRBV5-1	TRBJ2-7	ASSLQGLPYEQY
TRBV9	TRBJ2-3	ASSVGTVSTDTQY
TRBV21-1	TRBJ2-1	ASSNGGTKNNWSYNEQF
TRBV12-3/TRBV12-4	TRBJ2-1	ASSLGGESVEQF